This TCR beta chain was identified during a study of T cell clonality in common variable immunodeficiency (dated by TCRdb to 2015 to 2017). On the study overall, not on this receptor specifically: Reportedly, TCRbeta sequences from CVID had fewer deletions and N-nucleotide insertions, and highly modified clones with 13 or more V deletions were absent from CVID. Differences among patients in the CVID cohort limited the correlations between repertoire features and clinical complications. Even though DNA input was the same, control samples had an average of around 81,000 unique sequences each, compared with roughly 30,000 in CVID samples. CVID subjects shared fewer TCRbeta clones with each other than healthy controls did (p < 0.0001). Increased TCRbeta clonality was found in CVID subjects compared with healthy controls (t-test p = 0.018), with the increase being most characteristic of about a third of subjects. It was noted by the authors that sequencing of the repertoires of T cell subpopulations would be needed to clarify the cause of the increased clonality in CVID.

The germline V gene (reference sequence) specifies DFQATT as CDR1 and SNEGSKA as CDR2. The CDR3 contains 14 residues, cysteine and phenylalanine counted. The DNA covers only part of the CDR3, 33 bases in frame from base 1. Trimming leaves V shorter by 4 bases and J shorter by 5 bases, with the junction holding 9 bases beyond the gene matches. Both CVID patients and healthy controls were predominantly of Caucasian heritage. Heparinized peripheral whole blood samples of about 5 to 9 ml were collected from each donor. TCRbeta CDR3 repertoires were sequenced from genomic DNA of adults with common variable immune deficiency (CVID) and healthy adult controls. There were about 22 healthy adult volunteers in the control group (around 12 female and about ten male), ranging in age from roughly 23 to 70 years, with a mean age of roughly 35. To isolate peripheral blood mononuclear cells, diluted blood was subjected to density centrifugation over Hypaque 1077 or Ficoll-Paque. Genomic DNA was extracted from unsorted mononuclear cells by Qiagen column purification or by a centrifugation-based method.

Equivalent amounts of genomic DNA from CVID and control samples were used as sequencing input. For every sample, a 60 bp segment covering the rearranged TCRbeta CDR3 region was amplified and then sequenced. The immunoSEQ assay, a bias-corrected multiplex PCR with high-throughput sequencing, was employed for TCRbeta amplification. The paper's data handling went like this. Each unique nucleotide sequence was treated as a clone and annotated with V, D and J genes, copy number and frequency. Sequences were labeled productive if in frame, and non-productive if out of frame or containing stop codons. Clonality was calculated from Shannon's entropy as previously described. The predicted amino acid sequences of productive clones were used to derive the mean CDR3 Kyte-Doolittle hydropathy. Scaled V gene usage was hierarchically clustered using Manhattan distance and complete linkage with the R hclust function. To assess clone sharing by CDR3 amino acid sequence, 12 repertoires per group were resampled over 100 rounds. The repertoires were screened for approximately 72 published EBV-specific TCRbeta sequences and roughly 250 published CMV-specific TCRbeta sequences. A couple of CVID samples that yielded fewer than 10,000 sequences were excluded from the analysis, so 35 to 50 CVID repertoires were retained. TCRdb took this table from immuneACCESS and kept in-frame rearrangements with V and J called. Such tables lack part of the clones; where checked against another copy, unresolved V genes explain under half of the gap, and the rest is unexplained. V, J and clone size were drawn from that table, and D and trimming were deduced from the DNA. This sample has roughly 42,000 clones, none of them a singleton. The leading ten clones occupy less than 2.5% of the sample.

This clone was seen ten or more times. Its binding antigen is unknown. With the read ending 3 residues before the CDR3 end, the germline J gene is used to fill in that end. The chain is encoded by TRBV20-1 joined to TRBJ2-3, and TRBD2 aligns with 7 junction nucleotides. Sequencing input: peripheral blood mononuclear cells. The TCR comes from a person aged 18 to 75 in good health. The sequenced part of the CDR3 DNA is TGCAGTGCTATGGCCGGACTAGATGGAGATACG. This is translated as CSAMAGLDGDT. The CDR3, in full, reads CSAMAGLDGDTQYF.